The 24 T cell receptor beta chains reported below all come from one sample, sequenced in a study of CD8 T cells in ankylosing spondylitis (dated by TCRdb to about 2017). General conclusions and limits of the study: A TCR beta motif made up of eight highly homologous amino acid variants appeared to be characteristic of blood from ankylosing spondylitis patients.

Antigens of these TCRs are unknown. Preparation of the library involved 5' RACE. The sample was run on an Illumina HiSeq 2500. In TCRdb, the public reads were trimmed at Q25 with fastp and aligned with MiXCR, with productive beta chains retained. CDR3 protein duplicates are merged, each entry listing the most common genes and DNA. The sample records just under 550,000 distinct CDR3 sequences, about 13% of which are singletons. Of the sample, 6.8% is held by the ten largest clones. The material sequenced was blood, either unsorted or a sorted T cell fraction (not recorded which). These receptors came from a male donor with ankylosing spondylitis.

This clonotype showed up just a few times. The chain combines TRBV7-9 with TRBJ1-4; possibly TRBD1 for D (6 bases). The CDR3 is 15 residues long. CDR1 and CDR2 (germline): SEHNR, FQNEAQ (reference sequence). V gave up 4 bases and J gave up 6 bases, with 15 bases separating them. The CDR3, as DNA: TGTGCCAGCAGCTCATCGGGGGGCGTCGATGAAAAACTGTTTTTT. This gives the protein CASSSSGGVDEKLFF.

V gene TRBV2 combines with J gene TRBJ2-1; tentative D call: TRBD2 (5 bases). This CDR3 has 16 amino acids. CDR1 is SNHLY, CDR2 FYNNEI, per germline. The ends were cut back, 1 base at V and 2 bases at J, with 12 bases in the middle. CDR3 DNA: TGTGCCAGCAGTGAAGGGGCCAGCGGACCCTACAATGAGCAGTTCTTC. As protein: CASSEGASGPYNEQFF.

This sequence joins TRBV29-1 and TRBJ2-5, with 12 nucleotides matching TRBD2. This CDR3 contains 17 residues. The V and J ends lost 6 bases and 1 base, in that order; junction bases with no gene match: 12. CDR1 SQVTM and CDR2 ANQGSEA come from the germline V gene. The CDR3 is CSVSGTSGLATQETQYF. In DNA form, the CDR3 reads TGCAGCGTGTCCGGGACTAGCGGGCTTGCAACCCAAGAGACCCAGTACTTC.

This clonotype was recorded many times. This sequence joins TRBV7-8 and TRBJ1-1; TRBD1 aligns across 7 bases. The germline gives CDR1 SGHVS, CDR2 FQNEAQ. This CDR3 region has 14 residues. V lost 5 bases and J lost 3; bases outside the gene matches: 6. The CDR3 DNA reads TGTGCCAGCAGCATCAGGGGGTGGGACACTGAAGCTTTCTTT. As protein: CASSIRGWDTEAFF.

In its sample, this clonotype was seen a few times. This chain links TRBV20-1 with TRBJ2-1; 10 positions agree with TRBD2. J was trimmed by 0 bases and V by 7 bases; bases with no gene match: 9. The CDR3 is 16 amino acids. Germline V lookup: CDR1 DFQATT, CDR2 SNEGSKA (reference sequence). Written as DNA, the CDR3 is TGCAGTGTTTTGTCTAGCGGGAGTAGCTCCTACAATGAGCAGTTCTTC. It codes for CSVLSSGSSSYNEQFF.

V gene TRBV5-6 combines with J gene TRBJ1-5; D gene ambiguous. The V end lost 0 bases, the J end lost 6 bases, and 10 bases lay between the germline ends. CDR1 is SGHDT, CDR2 YYEEEE, per germline. This CDR3 is built from 14 residues. CDR3 bases: TGTGCCAGCAGCTTGGGCCCAGGAGGTCAGCCCCAGCATTTT. Encoded protein: CASSLGPGGQPQHF.

The chain employs TRBV5-1 and TRBJ2-1; D remains ambiguous. The V gene's germline CDR1 is SGHRS and CDR2 YFSETQ. This CDR3 comprises 11 residues. V gave up 4 bases and J gave up 10 bases, with 9 bases separating them. As DNA, the CDR3 is TGCGCCAGCAGCCGTGCCAGGGAGCAGTTCTTC. Residues: CASSRAREQFF.

This clonotype has at least ten counts. The V call is TRBV15, the J call TRBJ2-2; 8 nucleotides align to TRBD1. After removal of 8 bases from V and 4 bases from J, the junction contained 6 bases not matched to a gene. CDR1 and CDR2 from the germline V gene are LNHNV and YYDKDF (reference sequence). The CDR3 loop spans 14 amino acids. The CDR3 sequence is CATGAGGTTGELFF. In DNA, the CDR3 is TGTGCCACCGGGGCAGGGGGCACCACCGGGGAGCTGTTTTTT.

The chain combines TRBV5-1 with TRBJ2-3; a possible D gene is TRBD2 (6 bases). In germline, CDR1 is SGHRS, CDR2 YFSETQ. The CDR3 loop spans 16 amino acids. Between the trimmed V and J ends, which lost 3 bases and 1 base, there was a span of 15 bases. CDR3 nucleotides: TGCGCCAGCAGCTCCGGGCGGGGATTAGGCACAGATACGCAGTATTTT. Its translation: CASSSGRGLGTDTQYF.

The V gene is TRBV28, the J gene TRBJ2-2; D is possibly TRBD1 (5 bases). The CDR3 runs 15 residues. The V end was cut by 10 bases, the J end by 4 bases, with 19 bases between. The germline CDR1 and CDR2 sequences are MDHEN and SYDVKM. The CDR3 DNA follows: TGTGCCACCGAAACCCAGGGTTTTCCCACCGGGGAGCTGTTTTTT. This codes for CATETQGFPTGELFF.

The chain recombines TRBV20-1 with TRBJ2-7, with D possibly matching TRBD2 (6 bases). This CDR3 spans 12 amino acids. Germline CDR1 reads DFQATT; CDR2 reads SNEGSKA (reference sequence). Trimming removed 6 bases from V and 5 bases from J, with 14 bases in between. This chain's CDR3 is CSASEGLNEQYV. The CDR3 bases are TGCAGTGCGAGTGAGGGACTCAACGAGCAGTACGTC.

CDR3 sequence reads: CAISESGGHGNQPQHF. In DNA form, the CDR3 reads TGTGCCATCAGTGAGTCTGGAGGACATGGCAATCAGCCCCAGCATTTT. The chain has TRBV10-3 and TRBJ1-5; D is perhaps TRBD1 (5 bases). Germline V lookup: CDR1 ENHRY, CDR2 SYGVKD. V was trimmed by 0 bases and J by 2 bases, leaving 11 bases between them. This CDR3 is built from 16 residues.

This clonotype has a handful of counts. V and J are TRBV7-8 and TRBJ2-2; 9 bases agree with TRBD2. The CDR3 totals 15 residues. After removal of 4 bases from V and 6 bases from J, the junction contained 6 bases not matched to a gene. Per germline, CDR1 SGHVS and CDR2 FQNEAQ. CDR3 DNA sequence: TGTGCCAGCAGCTCCCTAGCGGGGATCGCCGGGGAGCTGTTTTTT. Its protein product is CASSSLAGIAGELFF. Full variable domain (remainder filled in from reference TRBV7-8 and TRBJ2-2): GAGVSQSPRYKVAKRGQDVALRCDPISGHVSLFWYQQALGQGPEFLTYFQNEAQLDKSGLPSDRFFAERPEGSVSTLKIQRTQQEDSAVYLCASSSLAGIAGELFFGEGSRLTVL.

The chain recombines TRBV20-1 with TRBJ1-5; TRBD1 matches at 7 bases. The CDR3 consists of 14 residues. Trimming removed 4 bases from V and 9 bases from J; junction bases left unmatched: 12. The germline gives CDR1 DFQATT, CDR2 SNEGSKA (reference sequence). The CDR3 protein is CSATRQGGSRPQHF. For the CDR3, the DNA is TGCAGTGCTACCCGCCAGGGGGGATCGAGGCCCCAGCATTTT.

This clonotype was seen a few times. This chain uses TRBV9 with TRBJ1-6; TRBD1 is a possible D gene (6 bases). Germline CDR1 and CDR2: SGDLS and YYNGEE. The CDR3 contains 18 residues. The V end was cut by 3 bases, the J end by 0 bases, with 16 bases between. CDR3 in amino acids: CASSGQGQLSSYNSPLHF. In DNA form, the CDR3 reads TGTGCCAGCAGCGGGCAAGGACAGTTAAGCTCCTATAATTCACCCCTCCACTTT. The full variable domain, with the rest looked up from reference TRBV9 and TRBJ1-6, is DSGVTQTPKHLITATGQRVTLRCSPRSGDLSVYWYQQSLDQGLQFLIQYYNGEERAKGNILERFSAQQFPDLHSELNLSSLELGDSALYFCASSGQGQLSSYNSPLHFGNGTRLTVT.

In this sample, this clonotype turned up a few times. The CDR3 sequence: CSARDMDRANSPLHF. In DNA form, the CDR3 reads TGCAGTGCTAGAGATATGGACAGGGCTAATTCACCCCTCCACTTT. The chain links TRBV20-1 to TRBJ1-6, with 8 bases identical to TRBD1. The CDR3 runs to 15 residues. Germline V gives CDR1 DFQATT, CDR2 SNEGSKA (reference sequence). The V gene end was trimmed by 0 bases and the J gene end by 6 bases; junction bases not matched to a gene: 4.

This clonotype showed up just a few times. The V call is TRBV4-1, the J call TRBJ1-1; no firm D call. The CDR3 has 15 amino acids. V dropped 0 bases and J dropped 1 base, with 9 bases sitting between them. From germline, CDR1 is MGHRA and CDR2 YSYEKL. The CDR3 DNA reads as TGCGCCAGCAGCCAAGATGTTGCGCGGAACACTGAAGCTTTCTTT. Its translation: CASSQDVARNTEAFF.

The chain joins TRBV20-1 to TRBJ2-5, with unresolved D. CDR3 size: 13 residues. From germline, CDR1 is DFQATT and CDR2 SNEGSKA (reference sequence). Trimming cost V 3 bases and J 0 bases, with 8 bases left between them. This chain's CDR3 is CSASSPDQETQYF. CDR3 coding DNA: TGCAGTGCTAGCAGTCCCGACCAAGAGACCCAGTACTTC.

This clonotype has ten or more counts. The chain links TRBV11-3 to TRBJ2-2; 12 nucleotides line up with TRBD1. The CDR3 covers 17 residues. V lost 3 bases, J lost 3 bases, and 5 bases stayed unmatched. Germline values: CDR1 SGHNT, CDR2 YENEEA. CDR3 coding DNA: TGTGCCAGCAGCTTCTCCGGGACAGGGGGCTACACCGGGGAGCTGTTTTTT. It encodes CASSFSGTGGYTGELFF.

This clonotype has a handful of counts. The chain employs TRBV24-1 and TRBJ2-1, with D perhaps matching TRBD2 (6 bases). CDR3 length equals 15 residues. Germline V gives CDR1 KGHDR, CDR2 SFDVKD. V lost 4 bases to trimming and J lost 4 bases, with 13 bases between them. The DNA for the CDR3 is TGTGCCACCAGTGAGGGGTCTAGCGCATACAATGAGCAGTTCTTC. It translates to CATSEGSSAYNEQFF.

The J gene is TRBJ2-3, the V gene TRBV24-1; 10 bases are shared with TRBD2. Germline CDR1 reads KGHDR; CDR2 reads SFDVKD. The J segment lost 3 bases and the V segment lost 2 bases, leaving 7 bases of the junction unmatched. The CDR3 sequence is 17 residues long. CDR3 DNA sequence: TGTGCCACCAGTGATTCCGGCCTAGCGGGAGTAACAGATACGCAGTATTTT. It encodes CATSDSGLAGVTDTQYF.

This clonotype was seen only a few times. This chain joins TRBV12-3 or TRBV12-4 and TRBJ2-1, with TRBD2 identical over 7 bases. The CDR3 contains 16 residues. With 4 bases clipped from V and 7 bases from J, the junction kept 13 bases outside the gene matches. DNA for the CDR3: TGTGCCAGCAGTTCCAATGTCCGGGGTAGCGGGAATGAGCAGTTCTTC. Translated: CASSSNVRGSGNEQFF.

The chain carries TRBV29-1 and TRBJ2-5, with TRBD2 matching 9 bases. The V gene's germline CDR1 is SQVTM and CDR2 ANQGSEA. The trim removed 4 bases at V and 2 bases at J, leaving 5 bases unmatched. This CDR3 spans 14 amino acids. This CDR3 reads CSVGTSGRQETQYF. In DNA form, the CDR3 reads TGCAGCGTTGGAACTAGCGGGCGTCAAGAGACCCAGTACTTC.

In this sample, this clonotype turned up once. This chain connects TRBV20-1 to TRBJ2-5; 9 bases map to TRBD2. This CDR3 is 15 amino acids long. Germline loops: CDR1 DFQATT, CDR2 SNEGSKA (reference sequence). V was pared by 6 bases and J by 4 bases, with 12 bases of the junction left unmatched. This chain's CDR3 is CSATLGAGGRETQYF. CDR3 sequence (DNA): TGCAGTGCGACCCTTGGGGCGGGAGGGAGAGAGACCCAGTACTTC.